This TCR beta chain stems from a study of beta chain features in type 1 diabetes. The study reverse transcribed the entire isolated RNA, so it sequenced expressed TCRB transcripts. This table comes from immunoSEQ multiplex PCR, and its TCRdb copy is limited to in-frame clones, with some not included. The sample shows over 150,000 clones, around 8% of them seen only once. General study results and limits: All four CD4+ subsets from Type 1 diabetes patients carried moderately but significantly shorter TCRB CDR3s.

V lost 0 bases to trimming and J lost 5 bases, with 4 bases between them. The CDR3 has 12 residues. Germline values: CDR1 SGHNT, CDR2 YENEEA. As concerns this clone: Its cognate antigen is unknown.

The sequence derives from a woman between 18 and 30 years old with type 1 diabetes. The sequencing sample was made of central memory CD4+ T cells from blood. The V gene is TRBV11-3, the J gene TRBJ2-5, with D unresolved. The chain's CDR3 is CASSLEQETQYF. In nucleotides, the CDR3 is TGTGCCAGCAGCTTAGAGCAGGAGACCCAGTACTTC.